This T cell receptor beta chain was profiled in a study of CXCR3-negative and CXCR3-positive naive CD8 T cells. Overall study results and limits: More hydrophobic TRB CDR3s occurred in CXCR3-positive than in CXCR3-negative naive cells. Memory CD8+ cells had much lower diversity, and both naive subsets had comparably high diversity.

UMI labels and 5' RACE were used to prepare the TRB cDNA libraries. TCRdb re-called the 5' RACE reads and shows each CDR3 protein once, DNA omitted. This sample contains about 98,000 distinct CDR3 sequences. Sorts performed in triplicate captured 300,000 to 350,000 cells each from every CD8+ T cell subset. Naive cells were sorted as CD45RO-, CCR7+, CD27+ and CD95-. In regard to this clonotype: Its matching antigen is unknown.

The sequenced sample consisted of naive CXCR3+ CD8+ T cells from blood. Specified subset: CD45RO-CCR7+CD27+CD95- naive CD8+ T cells expressing CXCR3 (TNR3+). This receptor was identified in a human donor in good health. Some clones in this sample may be carry-over from other donors' samples.

The CDR3 protein is CSSPSWDGYTF. This sequence joins TRBV29-1 and TRBJ1-2. Per the germline V gene, CDR1 is SQVTM and CDR2 is ANQGSEA. The CDR3 loop spans 11 amino acids.